The 25 T cell receptor beta chains listed next were all sequenced from one sample in a study of response to subunit inactivated influenza vaccine. One entry per CDR3 protein results from TCRdb running MiXCR on the RT-PCR reads. The sample has fewer than 800,000 distinct CDR3 sequences, about 15% seen once. The source material was PBMCs from blood, sampled roughly 13 days after vaccination. These TCRs come from a man in his fifties or sixties who received an inactivated influenza vaccine.

The chain employs TRBV4-1 and TRBJ2-5, with TRBD2 matching over 7 bases. Germline trimming cut 0 bases from V and 5 bases from J; bases unmatched to any gene: 6. Germline V gene lookup returns CDR1 MGHRA and CDR2 YSYEKL. The length of the CDR3 is 15 residues. CDR3 sequence: CASSQDGSRGETQYF. In nucleotides, the CDR3 is TGCGCCAGCAGCCAAGATGGTTCGCGGGGGGAGACCCAGTACTTC.

This clonotype showed up just a few times. The chain employs TRBV20-1 and TRBJ2-3, with 7 bases aligning to TRBD1. Losses at the gene ends were 8 bases for V and 2 bases for J; bases not matched to a gene: 16. Germline CDR1 DFQATT, CDR2 SNEGSKA (reference sequence). This CDR3 has 16 amino acids. CDR3 sequence reads: CSPDVRRTGVTDTQYF. CDR3 nucleotide sequence: TGCAGTCCTGACGTTAGGCGGACAGGTGTCACAGATACGCAGTATTTT.

This chain connects TRBV7-9 to TRBJ2-1, with D unclear. CDR3 length: 13 amino acids. V was cut by 5 bases and J by 3 bases, with 8 bases left in between. In germline, CDR1 is SEHNR, CDR2 FQNEAQ (reference sequence). In DNA, the CDR3 is TGTGCCAGCAGCCCATGGAACTACAATGAGCAGTTCTTC. This translates into CASSPWNYNEQFF.

J is TRBJ2-1 and V is TRBV5-1, with no clear D. CDR1 SGHRS and CDR2 YFSETQ come from the germline V gene. The CDR3 is 14 amino acids. V was cut by 1 base and J by 8 bases, with 13 bases left in between. The DNA for the CDR3 is TGCGCCAGCAGCTTGAGGGCCCCGGTTGATGAGCAGTTCTTC. It codes for CASSLRAPVDEQFF. Using reference TRBV5-1 and TRBJ2-1 for the parts outside the CDR3, the full variable domain is KAGVTQTPRYLIKTRGQQVTLSCSPISGHRSVSWYQQTPGQGLQFLFEYFSETQRNKGNFPGRFSGRQFSNSRSEMNVSTLELGDSALYLCASSLRAPVDEQFFGPGTRLTVL.

This clonotype was seen only a few times. The V call is TRBV5-1, the J call TRBJ2-7, with 7 bases fitting TRBD2. Germline-derived CDR1 and CDR2 are SGHRS and YFSETQ. The CDR3 length is 15 residues. The junction had 5 bases not matched to a gene; V was cut back by 0 bases and J by 2 bases. In DNA, the CDR3 is TGCGCCAGCAGCTTGGAGGGCGGGGGAACCTACGAGCAGTACTTC. Translated: CASSLEGGGTYEQYF.

V gene TRBV7-8 combines with J gene TRBJ1-1, with 7 bases aligning to TRBD1. Looked up from germline, CDR1 is SGHVS and CDR2 is FQNEAQ. The V and J ends lost 4 bases and 7 bases, in that order; junction bases with no gene match: 6. The CDR3 sequence is 13 residues long. As DNA, the CDR3 is TGTGCCAGCAGCTCCGACAGGGTTGTTGAAGCTTTCTTT. Translating gives CASSSDRVVEAFF.

This clonotype was seen more than once but under ten times. The chain combines TRBV9 with TRBJ2-3; 10 bases match TRBD2. The length of the CDR3 is 14 residues. Germline lookup yields CDR1 SGDLS and CDR2 YYNGEE. The V segment lost 1 base and the J segment 5 bases; nucleotides outside the gene matches: 1. The CDR3 DNA reads TGTGCCAGCAGCGTAACTAGCGGGAAAGATACGCAGTATTTT. It yields the protein CASSVTSGKDTQYF.

CDR3 coding DNA: TGTGCCAGCAGCACAATTGTTGCGAATGAGCAGTTCTTC. Protein product: CASSTIVANEQFF. The genes are TRBV6-2 or TRBV6-3 and TRBJ2-1, with no clear D. V was trimmed by 6 bases and J by 7 bases, leaving 13 bases between them. CDR1 is MNHEY, CDR2 SVGEGT, per germline. The CDR3 has 13 amino acids.

This clonotype was picked up a small number of times. The V call is TRBV20-1, the J call TRBJ2-5; 9 nucleotides line up with TRBD1. This CDR3 comprises 16 residues. V shed 2 bases and J 4 bases; nucleotides not matched to a gene: 11. Germline V CDR1 and CDR2: DFQATT, SNEGSKA (reference sequence). The DNA of the CDR3 is TGCAGTGCTAGACCCTCCGGACAGGGGTCGATAGAGACCCAGTACTTC. Amino acid sequence: CSARPSGQGSIETQYF.

V gene TRBV7-2 combines with J gene TRBJ2-2; 7 bases map to TRBD2. This CDR3 has 16 residues. Germline CDR1 reads SGHTA; CDR2 reads FQGNSA. Trimming took 2 bases from V and 4 from J; bases not matched to a gene: 7. This chain's CDR3 is CASSLSGELSTGELFF. The CDR3, as DNA: TGTGCCAGCAGCTTAAGCGGGGAATTATCCACCGGGGAGCTGTTTTTT.

This clonotype has more than one count but fewer than ten. This chain uses TRBV2 with TRBJ1-1; no clear D gene. Germline loops: CDR1 SNHLY, CDR2 FYNNEI. V lost 0 bases and J 1 base, leaving 9 bases between the germline ends. This CDR3 has 15 residues. The CDR3 DNA reads as TGTGCCAGCAGTGAAGCTCCGGGTGAGAACACTGAAGCTTTCTTT. This encodes CASSEAPGENTEAFF.

The rearrangement links TRBV4-1 to TRBJ1-2; possible D gene TRBD1, 5 bases. V was clipped by 2 bases and J by 0 bases, with 13 bases between them. This CDR3 has 16 amino acids. Germline loops: CDR1 MGHRA, CDR2 YSYEKL. CDR3 residues: CASSQPPGGANYGYTF. The CDR3, as DNA: TGCGCCAGCAGCCAACCGCCGGGGGGAGCTAACTATGGCTACACCTTC.

In this sample, this clonotype turned up a few times. The chain joins TRBV10-3 to TRBJ2-7; D not resolved. V was trimmed by 4 bases and J by 4 bases, leaving 8 bases between them. CDR3 length: 12 amino acids. Germline CDR1 is ENHRY and CDR2 is SYGVKD. The CDR3 nucleotides read TGTGCCATCAGTGGACTGGCTTACGAGCAGTACTTC. This gives the protein CAISGLAYEQYF.

This clonotype appeared a single time. The chain links TRBV20-1 to TRBJ2-7; a weak D match, TRBD2 (6 bases). The germline CDR1 and CDR2 sequences are DFQATT and SNEGSKA (reference sequence). CDR3 length: 11 amino acids. Trimming cost V 6 bases and J 3 bases, with 9 bases left between them. Here the CDR3 reads CSAVGGYEQYF. CDR3 sequence (DNA): TGCAGTGCCGTGGGGGGCTACGAGCAGTACTTC.

This clonotype occurred a few times. The rearrangement links TRBV4-1 to TRBJ2-7, with no clear D. This CDR3 spans 15 amino acids. CDR1 is MGHRA and CDR2 is YSYEKL in the germline V gene. V was pared by 1 base and J by 0 bases, with 10 bases between. The CDR3 loop is CASSQGEKASYEQYF. DNA for the CDR3: TGCGCCAGCAGCCAAGGGGAAAAAGCCTCCTACGAGCAGTACTTC.

This clonotype was found a few times. The rearrangement links TRBV20-1 to TRBJ1-2; 7 bases are a match to TRBD1. CDR1 is DFQATT and CDR2 is SNEGSKA in the germline V gene (reference sequence). V was pared by 3 bases and J by 7 bases, with 8 bases of the junction left unmatched. The CDR3 length is 13 residues. The CDR3 reads CSARNAGGPGYTF. In nucleotides, the CDR3 is TGCAGTGCTAGGAACGCAGGGGGGCCTGGCTACACCTTC.

The table lists this clonotype with a few counts. CDR3 sequence (DNA): TGCGCCAGCAGCCTAAGGACTTACACAGATACGCAGTATTTT. It encodes CASSLRTYTDTQYF. The chain has TRBV5-1 and TRBJ2-3, with D perhaps TRBD2 (5 bases). Between the trimmed V and J ends, which lost 4 bases and 2 bases, there was a span of 11 bases. The CDR3 has 14 residues. Germline CDR1 and CDR2: SGHRS and YFSETQ. Complete variable domain (other parts from reference TRBV5-1 and TRBJ2-3): KAGVTQTPRYLIKTRGQQVTLSCSPISGHRSVSWYQQTPGQGLQFLFEYFSETQRNKGNFPGRFSGRQFSNSRSEMNVSTLELGDSALYLCASSLRTYTDTQYFGPGTRLTVL.

The rearrangement links TRBV28 to TRBJ1-1; tentatively, D is TRBD1 (5 bases). CDR3 length equals 13 residues. Germline V CDR1 and CDR2: MDHEN, SYDVKM. Trimming cost V 5 bases and J 0 bases, with 7 bases left between them. CDR3 residues: CASSGTLNTEAFF. CDR3 bases: TGTGCCAGCAGTGGGACCCTGAACACTGAAGCTTTCTTT. The whole variable domain, filled in from reference TRBV28 and TRBJ1-1, reads DVKVTQSSRYLVKRTGEKVFLECVQDMDHENMFWYRQDPGLGLRLIYFSYDVKMKEKGDIPEGYSVSREKKERFSLILESASTNQTSMYLCASSGTLNTEAFFGQGTRLTVV.

This chain links TRBV27 with TRBJ2-2, with D maybe TRBD2 (6 bases). With 5 bases removed from V and 0 bases from J, the gap between germline ends came to 13 bases. The CDR3 is 16 residues long. Per the germline V gene, CDR1 is MNHEY and CDR2 is SMNVEV (reference sequence). Here the CDR3 reads CASSLSPGANTGELFF. The CDR3 DNA sequence: TGTGCCAGCAGTCTGTCTCCGGGGGCGAACACCGGGGAGCTGTTTTTT.

The chain employs TRBV7-6 and TRBJ2-7, with D possibly TRBD1 on 5 matching bases. The CDR3 totals 14 residues. From germline, CDR1 is SGHVS and CDR2 FNYEAQ. Trimming stripped 1 base from V and 4 bases from J, with 11 bases between. The CDR3 protein is CASSLEPGMYEQYF. The CDR3 bases are TGTGCCAGCAGCTTAGAGCCAGGGATGTACGAGCAGTACTTC.

This chain uses TRBV6-5 with TRBJ1-2, with D possibly being TRBD1 (5 bases). Trimming took 4 bases from V and 4 from J, leaving 13 bases between them. The CDR3 runs to 14 residues. Germline values: CDR1 MNHEY, CDR2 SVGAGI. The CDR3 DNA sequence: TGTGCCAGCAGTTCCGCTTGGGGGGGCTATGGCTACACCTTC. Translated, it gives CASSSAWGGYGYTF.

This sequence joins TRBV20-1 and TRBJ2-1, with 8 nucleotides matching TRBD2. CDR1 is DFQATT, CDR2 SNEGSKA, per germline (reference sequence). J was trimmed by 0 bases and V by 7 bases; bases with no gene match: 8. The CDR3 spans 15 residues. As DNA, the CDR3 is TGCAGTGAGGGGAGCGGGAGAAGCTCCTACAATGAGCAGTTCTTC. This gives the protein CSEGSGRSSYNEQFF.

This clonotype was seen a few times. The chain has TRBV28 and TRBJ1-5; tentatively, D is TRBD1 (6 bases). The CDR3 has 16 residues. Germline V gene lookup returns CDR1 MDHEN and CDR2 SYDVKM. V lost 8 bases and J lost 2, with 19 bases in between. The CDR3 DNA sequence: TGTGCCAGCTCCCCCGAGGGGGTAGAGGGCAATCAGCCCCAGCATTTT. Amino acid sequence: CASSPEGVEGNQPQHF.

The chain couples TRBV28 to TRBJ2-5, with D possibly TRBD1 on 6 matching bases. Germline-derived CDR1 and CDR2 are MDHEN and SYDVKM. The CDR3 extends over 13 amino acids. CDR3 coding DNA: TGTGCTATCGCTCAGGGGCTGTGGGAGACCCAGTACTTC. Translation gives CAIAQGLWETQYF.

There are a few counts of this clonotype. The chain combines TRBV11-2 with TRBJ2-1; 15 bases are shared with TRBD2. Germline CDR1 reads SGHAT; CDR2 reads FQNNGV. The CDR3 spans 20 residues. V lost 4 bases and J lost 1; bases outside the gene matches: 11. The CDR3 spells CASSSTGTSGGFRSYNEQFF. DNA for the CDR3: TGTGCCAGCAGCTCAACCGGGACTAGCGGGGGGTTTAGGTCCTACAATGAGCAGTTCTTC.